Shown below are 13 T cell receptor beta chains from a single sample sequenced in a study of blood T cells in healthy people across ages. PCR was performed a second time for roughly 7 to 11 cycles using a sample-barcoded 5' primer and a J-beta primer mix. TCRdb itself ran the 5' RACE reads through MiXCR, one entry per CDR3 protein. The sample lists some 320,000 distinct CDR3 sequences, around 30% occurring once. The sample consisted of blood. The origin of the receptors is a woman in her 70s in good health.

V gene TRBV15 combines with J gene TRBJ2-1, with 8 bases identical to TRBD1. The V gene's germline CDR1 is LNHNV and CDR2 YYDKDF (reference sequence). Germline trimming cut 0 bases from V and 10 bases from J; bases unmatched to any gene: 2. The CDR3 spans 13 residues. The CDR3 region is CATSRDRTGEQFF. The CDR3 coding sequence is TGTGCCACCAGCAGAGATAGGACAGGGGAGCAGTTCTTC.

This clonotype showed up just a few times. The rearrangement uses TRBV6-2 or TRBV6-3 and TRBJ2-1; 8 bases agree with TRBD2. The J call may be faulty, since TRBJ2-7 better matches the DNA end. The CDR3 loop spans 16 amino acids. Germline CDR1 reads MNHEY; CDR2 reads SVGEGT. As DNA, the CDR3 is TGTGCCAGCAGCCCGATCTCAACGGGAGGGAATTACGAGCAGTACTTC. This gives the protein CASSPISTGGNYEQYF.

The chain carries TRBV7-2 and TRBJ1-3; D is ambiguous. The V gene lost 2 bases and the J gene lost 7 bases, with 9 bases spanning the gap. The germline V gene encodes CDR1 SGHTA and CDR2 FQGNSA. The CDR3 covers 13 residues. The CDR3 sequence is CASSLNLVNTIYF. The CDR3 DNA reads TGTGCCAGCAGCTTAAATTTGGTCAACACCATATATTTT.

Of note for this clonotype: A single base separates this from a much larger clone, so it may be a read error. V gene TRBV20-1 combines with J gene TRBJ1-5; no clear D. Germline assignment: CDR1 DFQATT and CDR2 SNEGSKA (reference sequence). CDR3 length: 11 amino acids. This CDR3 is CIAPIGQPQHF. The CDR3 DNA reads TGCATTGCTCCGATAGGGCAGCCCCAGCATTTT.

V and J are TRBV5-6 and TRBJ2-5, with D tentatively TRBD1 (6 bases). The end of the DNA aligns better with TRBJ2-1, so the J call may be wrong. This CDR3 spans 16 amino acids. The germline CDR1 and CDR2 sequences are SGHDT and YYEEEE. Here the CDR3 reads CASSRPRTAAPNEQFF. The CDR3, as DNA: TGTGCCAGCAGCCGCCCTAGGACAGCGGCGCCCAATGAGCAGTTCTTC.

This clonotype was counted between two and nine times. The chain carries TRBV6-1 and TRBJ2-5, with TRBD2 matching over 12 bases. The DNA matches TRBJ2-7 better at its end, which makes the J call doubtful. The length of the CDR3 is 18 residues. Germline lookup yields CDR1 MNHNS and CDR2 SASEGT. The CDR3 sequence: CASTLRTSGTGITYEQYF. The CDR3 DNA sequence: TGTGCCAGCACCTTACGGACTAGCGGGACCGGAATTACTTACGAGCAGTACTTC.

V is TRBV5-5 and J is TRBJ2-7; possibly TRBD1 or TRBD2 for D (5 bases each). The CDR3 consists of 15 residues. The germline gives CDR1 SGHKS, CDR2 YYEKEE (reference sequence). V lost 4 bases, J lost 8 bases, and 22 bases lay in between. The CDR3 DNA follows: TGTGCCAGCAGCCTGACGAGTGGTCTTGAGGGACAGCAGTACTTC. It translates to CASSLTSGLEGQQYF.

This clonotype has just a few counts. The V gene is TRBV12-3 or TRBV12-4, the J gene TRBJ1-3; weak D call: TRBD1 (6 bases). This CDR3 region has 13 residues. Trimming left V 5 bases short and J 2 bases short, with 7 bases between. The chain's CDR3 is CASSTGTGNTIYF. CDR3 nucleotide sequence: TGTGCCAGCAGTACAGGGACTGGAAACACCATATATTTT.

The chain is built from TRBV7-2 and TRBJ2-1; D gene unclear. Per the germline V gene, CDR1 is SGHTA and CDR2 is FQGNSA. Trimming took off 3 bases at V and 0 bases at J, with 12 bases between the two ends. CDR3 length: 16 amino acids. The DNA for the CDR3 is TGTGCCAGCAGCTTGTTAACGGAGAGCTCCTACAATGAGCAGTTCTTC. It encodes CASSLLTESSYNEQFF.

This clonotype was counted a few times. This rearrangement joins TRBV6-1 to TRBJ2-1; 8 bases map to TRBD2. The CDR3 runs to 14 residues. V shed 6 bases, J shed 6 bases, and the junction held 7 bases outside the gene matches. The germline V gene has CDR1 MNHNS and CDR2 SASEGT. Here the CDR3 reads CASSPQRESNEQFF. DNA for the CDR3: TGTGCCAGCAGCCCCCAGCGGGAGTCCAATGAGCAGTTCTTC.

The chain uses TRBV20-1 and TRBJ2-5, with 9 bases lining up with TRBD2. The better agreement between TRBJ2-1 and the DNA end casts doubt on the J call. The CDR3 has 14 amino acids. In germline, CDR1 is DFQATT, CDR2 SNEGSKA (reference sequence). The CDR3 region is CSARRVAGAHEQFF. Written as DNA, the CDR3 is TGCAGTGCCAGGAGGGTAGCGGGAGCCCATGAGCAGTTCTTC.

This chain connects TRBV5-1 to TRBJ2-1, with 10 nucleotides matching TRBD2. With V trimmed by 0 bases and J by 1 base, 10 bases remained unmatched. The CDR3 is made up of 19 amino acids. Per germline, CDR1 SGHRS and CDR2 YFSETQ. The CDR3 DNA is TGCGCCAGCAGCTTGGTGGTTGCGAGCGGGGGGGCTTCCTACAATGAGCAGTTCTTC. Residues: CASSLVVASGGASYNEQFF.

This clonotype was counted a few times. The chain recombines TRBV5-1 with TRBJ2-7; 9 bases agree with TRBD1. The CDR3 sequence is 14 residues long. The trim removed 5 bases at V and 5 bases at J, leaving 8 bases unmatched. The V gene's germline CDR1 is SGHRS and CDR2 YFSETQ. The CDR3 nucleotides read TGCGCCAGCAGAAAACAGGGGGCTCCCGACGAGCAGTACTTC. Its protein is CASRKQGAPDEQYF.